Following are 19 T cell receptor beta chains from one sample sequenced in a study of vaccination and CD4 T cells after COVID-19. Sample treatment: roughly nine-day PBMC culture with coronavirus spike peptide pools or control peptides (ViraFEST assay). Their recognized antigens are unknown. With the Oncomine TCR Beta short-read assay, DNA from cultured CD4+ T cells was sequenced. TCRdb analysed the PCR reads with MiXCR anew, one entry per CDR3 protein. The data hold around 19,000 distinct CDR3 sequences, with nearly 55% observed a single time. Material for sequencing was CD4+ T cells from blood, cultured in vitro. The receptors originated from a human donor who had recovered from COVID-19.

There are a few counts of this clonotype. V usage is TRBV2 and J usage is TRBJ1-2; D ambiguous. The CDR3 length is 14 residues. Per germline, CDR1 SNHLY and CDR2 FYNNEI. Trimming left V 7 bases short and J 8 bases short, with 20 bases between. CDR3 sequence: CASNGGGFLGGYTF. In DNA form, the CDR3 reads TGTGCCAGCAATGGCGGCGGTTTCCTGGGGGGCTACACCTTC.

This clonotype was seen only once. This rearrangement joins TRBV6-1 to TRBJ2-4, with TRBD1 matching over 7 bases. Trimming took 4 bases from V and 13 from J; bases not matched to a gene: 4. This CDR3 is 11 amino acids long. Germline V lookup: CDR1 MNHNS, CDR2 SASEGT. This CDR3 reads CASSGTGQQYF. The CDR3 bases are TGTGCCAGCAGTGGGACGGGACAGCAGTACTTC.

The chain has TRBV19 and TRBJ1-6, with unresolved D. Deletions cut 6 bases from V and 7 bases from J, with 7 bases between. This CDR3 has 12 residues. The V gene's germline CDR1 is LNHDA and CDR2 SQIVND (reference sequence). The CDR3 region is CASSLRNSPLHF. CDR3 bases: TGTGCCAGTAGCCTCCGGAATTCACCCCTCCACTTT.

This clonotype was picked up one time. The chain is built from TRBV11-2 and TRBJ2-1; 7 nucleotides match TRBD2. The germline V gene encodes CDR1 SGHAT and CDR2 FQNNGV. The CDR3 is 13 residues long. Losses at the gene ends were 6 bases for V and 6 bases for J; bases not matched to a gene: 5. CDR3 amino acids: CASSRGRSNEQFF. In DNA form, the CDR3 reads TGTGCCAGCAGTCGCGGGAGATCCAATGAGCAGTTCTTC. Full variable domain (rest looked up from reference TRBV11-2 and TRBJ2-1): EAGVAQSPRYKIIEKRQSVAFWCNPISGHATLYWYQQILGQGPKLLIQFQNNGVVDDSQLPKDRFSAERLKGVDSTLKIQPAKLEDSAVYLCASSRGRSNEQFFGPGTRLTVL.

This chain uses TRBV7-8 with TRBJ1-2; D unresolved. CDR1 SGHVS and CDR2 FQNEAQ come from the germline V gene. Trimming stripped 4 bases from V and 0 bases from J, with 15 bases between. CDR3 length: 16 amino acids. The DNA for the CDR3 is TGTGCCAGCAGCTCAGACATATCCGGAGCTAACTATGGCTACACCTTC. Residues: CASSSDISGANYGYTF.

The rearrangement links TRBV4-1 to TRBJ2-1; no firm D call. Trimming cost V 0 bases and J 0 bases, with 9 bases left between them. CDR3 size: 16 residues. Germline loops: CDR1 MGHRA, CDR2 YSYEKL. The CDR3 bases are TGCGCCAGCAGCCAAGATACTCAGACCTCCTACAATGAGCAGTTCTTC. Its protein product is CASSQDTQTSYNEQFF.

CDR3 amino acids: CASRSGTGGAGQYF. The CDR3 DNA sequence: TGTGCCAGCAGGTCGGGGACAGGGGGCGCGGGGCAGTACTTC. This chain joins TRBV6-2 or TRBV6-3 and TRBJ2-7; 12 bases agree with TRBD1. With V trimmed by 6 bases and J by 9 bases, 9 bases remained unmatched. CDR3 length equals 14 residues. CDR1 MNHEY and CDR2 SVGEGT come from the germline V gene.

This chain connects TRBV2 to TRBJ2-1; possible D gene TRBD1, 6 bases. Trimming took 6 bases from V and 4 from J, leaving 16 bases between them. The CDR3 is 15 amino acids. Germline V CDR1 and CDR2: SNHLY, FYNNEI. CDR3 protein: CASRKERDKYNEQFF. The CDR3 DNA is TGTGCCAGCAGGAAGGAACGGGACAAATACAATGAGCAGTTCTTC. The entire variable domain, with the rest obtained from reference TRBV2 and TRBJ2-1, is as follows: EPEVTQTPSHQVTQMGQEVILRCVPISNHLYFYWYRQILGQKVEFLVSFYNNEISEKSEIFDDQFSVERPDGSNFTLKIRSTKLEDSAMYFCASRKERDKYNEQFFGPGTRLTVL.

The sample holds a few counts of this clonotype. The chain is built from TRBV11-2 and TRBJ2-1, with 9 bases lining up with TRBD2. With V trimmed by 5 bases and J by 10 bases, 12 bases remained unmatched. Per the germline V gene, CDR1 is SGHAT and CDR2 is FQNNGV. CDR3 length: 15 amino acids. The CDR3 DNA reads as TGTGCCAGCAGCACCCGGCGGCGGGAGGGCAACGAGCAGTTCTTC. It codes for CASSTRRREGNEQFF.

This clonotype was observed a few times. The chain has TRBV7-2 and TRBJ2-5; TRBD2 matches 7 bases. CDR1 and CDR2 from the germline V gene are SGHTA and FQGNSA. The CDR3 has 15 residues. The ends lost 6 bases at V and 5 bases at J; junction bases unmatched: 12. The CDR3 DNA reads as TGTGCCAGCAGTTCAAGCGGGGCCTCTGGTGAGACCCAGTACTTC. Amino acids: CASSSSGASGETQYF.

The V call is TRBV5-1, the J call TRBJ2-1, with 12 bases identical to TRBD1. Germline V lookup: CDR1 SGHRS, CDR2 YFSETQ. V lost 3 bases to trimming and J lost 7 bases; unmatched junction nucleotides: 5. CDR3 length: 15 amino acids. The CDR3 DNA is TGCGCCAGCAGCTCCGCGGGACAGGGGGCGAATGAGCAGTTCTTC. As protein: CASSSAGQGANEQFF.

The rearrangement uses TRBV6-4 and TRBJ2-2, with a possible D match to TRBD2 (5 bases). Deletions cut 4 bases from V and 2 bases from J, with 8 bases between. CDR1 MRHNA and CDR2 SNTAGT come from the germline V gene. The CDR3 is made up of 14 amino acids. The CDR3 spells CASSAGINTGELFF. Here the CDR3 DNA reads TGTGCCAGCAGTGCGGGGATTAACACCGGGGAGCTGTTTTTT.

The chain joins TRBV20-1 to TRBJ1-2; 10 bases fit TRBD1. V dropped 0 bases and J dropped 4; count of bases not matched to a gene: 5. Germline V CDR1 and CDR2: DFQATT, SNEGSKA (reference sequence). The CDR3 length is 15 residues. The CDR3 sequence: CSAREGTGVTYGYTF. CDR3 in DNA: TGCAGTGCTAGAGAAGGGACAGGGGTTACCTATGGCTACACCTTC.

The chain has TRBV7-3 and TRBJ2-7, with D perhaps TRBD1 (6 bases). CDR3 length: 15 residues. CDR1 SGHTA and CDR2 FQGTGA come from the germline V gene. V was pared by 2 bases and J by 7 bases, with 18 bases between. The DNA for the CDR3 is TGTGCCAGCAGCTTATCGCCAGGGGAAGGTGGGGAGCAGTACTTC. The encoded protein is CASSLSPGEGGEQYF.

V gene TRBV5-1 combines with J gene TRBJ2-7; maybe TRBD1 (5 bases). This CDR3 has 13 amino acids. Germline V lookup: CDR1 SGHRS, CDR2 YFSETQ. V was clipped by 3 bases and J by 6 bases, with 13 bases between them. Here the CDR3 reads CASSSKTALEQYF. The CDR3 DNA reads TGCGCCAGCAGCTCTAAGACAGCCCTCGAGCAGTACTTC.

The genes are TRBV30 and TRBJ2-1; tentative D call: TRBD1 (6 bases). Germline CDR1 GTSNPN, CDR2 SVGIG (reference sequence). The CDR3 is made up of 15 amino acids. V dropped 2 bases and J dropped 6 bases, with 17 bases sitting between them. CDR3 sequence (DNA): TGTGCCTGGAGTAGGGGGACCCGCCGCGGCAATGAGCAGTTCTTC. Translated: CAWSRGTRRGNEQFF.

This rearrangement joins TRBV7-9 to TRBJ1-2; TRBD1 matches 7 bases. Looked up from germline, CDR1 is SEHNR and CDR2 is FQNEAQ (reference sequence). The junction had 14 bases not matched to a gene; V was cut back by 5 bases and J by 8 bases. CDR3 length equals 15 residues. CDR3 nucleotide sequence: TGTGCCAGCAGCCGCCCCATCCAGGGGGGTGTGGGCTACACCTTC. Translation gives CASSRPIQGGVGYTF.

This clonotype was recorded once. V gene TRBV2 combines with J gene TRBJ2-5; 9 positions agree with TRBD1. Losses at the gene ends were 2 bases for V and 7 bases for J; bases not matched to a gene: 5. The CDR3 totals 14 residues. In germline, CDR1 is SNHLY, CDR2 FYNNEI. The CDR3 nucleotides are TGTGCCAGCAGTGAAAGGACAGGGGACGGGACCCAGTACTTC. It translates to CASSERTGDGTQYF.

The genes are TRBV10-2 and TRBJ1-4; D might be TRBD1 (6 bases). Germline CDR1 WSHSY, CDR2 SAAADI. V lost 2 bases and J 14 bases, leaving 12 bases between the germline ends. The CDR3 contains 12 residues. CDR3 DNA sequence: TGCGCCAGCAGTGAGCAAGGGGGGGGTCTGTTTTTT. The encoded protein is CASSEQGGGLFF.